This T cell receptor (beta chain) derives from a study of blood T cell repertoires in COVID-19. Study information: From T cells, B-cell-depleted T cells, or PBMCs came the material, which was cDNA or gDNA.

Seattle patients were enrolled during active infection and followed longitudinally. As processed by the authors: From reference gene primer amplification, estimates of nucleated cell counts were derived. Data came from immunoSEQ multiplex PCR; TCRdb stores just in-frame clones and leaves some out. The DNA gave D and trimming, while V, J and clone size come from that table. The table lists 150,000 to 200,000 clones, 85% to 95% of them singletons. CDR1 is LGHDT and CDR2 is YNNKEL in the germline V gene (reference sequence). Trimming took off 6 bases at V and 5 bases at J, with 8 bases between the two ends. The CDR3 runs to 13 residues.

Sequencing input: peripheral blood. The chain recombines TRBV3-1 (or the pseudogene TRBV3-2) with TRBJ1-6; TRBD1 is a possible D gene (5 bases). This TCR was recovered from a woman aged 55-75 years with COVID-19, enrolled during active disease. Here the CDR3 DNA reads TGTGCCAGCAGGGGGCCAGATAATTCACCCCTCCACTTT. It specifies CASRGPDNSPLHF.